These 30 T cell receptor beta chains share one sample of origin, sequenced in a study of somatic mutations in cytotoxic T cells in rheumatoid arthritis. Clones were sequenced by immunoSEQ multiplex PCR, and TCRdb holds only the in-frame ones, with some missing. The table has more than 15,000 clones, around 68% seen once. The sequencing sample was made of CD8+ T cells sorted from blood. The receptors stem from a man between 60 and 75 years old in good health.

V is TRBV18 and J is TRBJ2-5; TRBD2 might be the D (5 bases). V was clipped by 3 bases and J by 3 bases, with 14 bases between them. CDR1 and CDR2 (germline): KGHSH, LQKENI. This CDR3 has 15 residues. The CDR3 here is CASSPERGPEETQYF. CDR3 in DNA: TGTGCCAGCTCACCTGAACGGGGTCCAGAAGAGACCCAGTACTTC.

The V gene is TRBV12-5, the J gene TRBJ1-1; weak D call: TRBD1 (5 bases). Per germline, CDR1 LGHNT and CDR2 FRNRAP. The CDR3 is made up of 11 amino acids. V lost 8 bases to trimming and J lost 13 bases, with 17 bases between them. The CDR3 DNA reads as TGTGCTAGTCGTGACAGCGTAGAGCTTTTCTTT. This encodes CASRDSVELFF.

This chain connects TRBV11-2 to TRBJ2-1; D unresolved. The CDR3 is 20 amino acids. Trimming took off 0 bases at V and 5 bases at J, with 26 bases between the two ends. The germline V gene has CDR1 SGHAT and CDR2 FQNNGV. The chain's CDR3 is CASSLEGQQPVPIPDNEQFF. The CDR3, as DNA: TGTGCCAGCAGCTTAGAGGGCCAGCAGCCAGTCCCCATTCCGGACAATGAGCAGTTCTTC. Based on the CDR3 plus reference TRBV11-2 and TRBJ2-1, the full variable domain is EAGVAQSPRYKIIEKRQSVAFWCNPISGHATLYWYQQILGQGPKLLIQFQNNGVVDDSQLPKDRFSAERLKGVDSTLKIQPAKLEDSAVYLCASSLEGQQPVPIPDNEQFFGPGTRLTVL.

The chain recombines TRBV6-5 with TRBJ2-3, with a weak D call TRBD1 (6 bases). With 4 bases removed from V and 2 bases from J, the gap between germline ends came to 13 bases. This CDR3 is 15 amino acids long. Germline CDR1 MNHEY, CDR2 SVGAGI. This chain's CDR3 is CASSLMDRPTDTQYF. The CDR3 DNA is TGTGCCAGCAGTTTGATGGACAGACCCACAGATACGCAGTATTTT.

The J gene is TRBJ2-5, the V gene TRBV30; D perhaps matches TRBD2 (6 bases). The V end was cut by 5 bases, the J end by 2 bases, with 9 bases between. Per the germline V gene, CDR1 is GTSNPN and CDR2 is SVGIG (reference sequence). The CDR3 loop spans 12 amino acids. CDR3 amino acids: CAWGGLQETQYF. The CDR3 DNA follows: TGTGCCTGGGGGGGACTTCAAGAGACCCAGTACTTC.

This chain's CDR3 is CASSLLAGWYGGNEQFF. Written as DNA, the CDR3 is TGTGCCAGCAGTTTACTAGCGGGGTGGTATGGGGGTAATGAGCAGTTCTTC. The gene calls are TRBV27 and TRBJ2-1; 9 positions agree with TRBD2. Germline lookup yields CDR1 MNHEY and CDR2 SMNVEV (reference sequence). The CDR3 is made up of 17 amino acids. J was trimmed by 7 bases and V by 2 bases; bases with no gene match: 12.

The rearrangement links TRBV9 to TRBJ2-1; TRBD2 matches 13 bases. The J segment lost 1 base and the V segment lost 1 base, leaving 8 bases of the junction unmatched. This CDR3 has 19 amino acids. Germline-derived CDR1 and CDR2 are SGDLS and YYNGEE. CDR3 in amino acids: CASSVRALAGGSSYNEQFF. CDR3 coding DNA: TGTGCCAGCAGCGTAAGAGCACTAGCGGGAGGGAGTTCCTACAATGAGCAGTTCTTC.

This chain joins TRBV2 and TRBJ2-3, with D possibly being TRBD2 (5 bases). With 4 bases removed from V and 1 base from J, the gap between germline ends came to 9 bases. The CDR3 is made up of 14 amino acids. Per germline, CDR1 SNHLY and CDR2 FYNNEI. The CDR3 DNA sequence: TGTGCCAGCAGTGCGGGGTTTGGCACAGATACGCAGTATTTT. Translated: CASSAGFGTDTQYF.

In this sample, this clone turned up a few times. The chain employs TRBV7-9 and TRBJ2-5, with TRBD1 matching over 9 bases. From germline, CDR1 is SEHNR and CDR2 FQNEAQ (reference sequence). CDR3 size: 15 residues. Losses at the gene ends were 5 bases for V and 5 bases for J; bases not matched to a gene: 9. The CDR3 nucleotides are TGTGCCAGCAGCCATCCCCGGGACAGGGTGGAGACCCAGTACTTC. This sequence encodes CASSHPRDRVETQYF.

This clone is a singleton in its sample. The J gene is TRBJ1-2, the V gene TRBV6-5; D possibly corresponds to TRBD1 (6 bases). Deletions cut 1 base from V and 0 bases from J, with 9 bases between. CDR3 size: 15 residues. Germline V gene data show CDR1 as MNHEY and CDR2 as SVGAGI. CDR3 coding DNA: TGTGCCAGCAGTTACTACCAGGGGTCTAACTATGGCTACACCTTC. It encodes CASSYYQGSNYGYTF.

V and J are TRBV27 and TRBJ1-2; D is uncertain. The CDR3 contains 15 residues. From germline, CDR1 is MNHEY and CDR2 SMNVEV (reference sequence). V lost 2 bases and J 5 bases, leaving 15 bases between the germline ends. The CDR3 here is CASSLNLRGVYGYTF. For the CDR3, the DNA is TGTGCCAGCAGTTTAAATCTTCGGGGTGTATATGGCTACACCTTC.

The chain recombines TRBV11-2 with TRBJ2-2, with a possible D match to TRBD2 (7 bases). The length of the CDR3 is 17 residues. V was trimmed by 5 bases and J by 0 bases, leaving 16 bases between them. Germline loops: CDR1 SGHAT, CDR2 FQNNGV. The CDR3 sequence is CASSTPGGVSNTGELFF. CDR3 coding DNA: TGTGCCAGCAGCACCCCGGGGGGCGTATCGAACACCGGGGAGCTGTTTTTT. Full variable domain (missing parts from reference TRBV11-2 and TRBJ2-2): EAGVAQSPRYKIIEKRQSVAFWCNPISGHATLYWYQQILGQGPKLLIQFQNNGVVDDSQLPKDRFSAERLKGVDSTLKIQPAKLEDSAVYLCASSTPGGVSNTGELFFGEGSRLTVL.

The chain combines TRBV5-6 with TRBJ2-3; possibly TRBD2 for D (6 bases). This CDR3 contains 16 residues. V was clipped by 2 bases and J by 3 bases, with 16 bases between them. CDR1 and CDR2 (germline): SGHDT, YYEEEE. The CDR3 region is CASSFVRGMRTDTQYF. CDR3 nucleotide sequence: TGTGCCAGCAGCTTTGTGCGGGGAATGAGGACAGATACGCAGTATTTT.

The chain has TRBV7-2 and TRBJ2-2; tentatively, D is TRBD2 (5 bases). Trimming stripped 6 bases from V and 4 bases from J, with 15 bases between. CDR3 length: 15 residues. The germline V gene has CDR1 SGHTA and CDR2 FQGNSA. The CDR3 region has the DNA TGTGCCAGCAGTAGGAGAGCGGTCTTCACCGGGGAGCTGTTTTTT. Protein sequence: CASSRRAVFTGELFF. The full variable domain, rest sourced from reference TRBV7-2 and TRBJ2-2, is GAGVSQSPSNKVTEKGKDVELRCDPISGHTALYWYRQSLGQGLEFLIYFQGNSAPDKSGLPSDRFSAERTGGSVSTLTIQRTQQEDSAVYLCASSRRAVFTGELFFGEGSRLTVL.

The J gene is TRBJ2-3, the V gene TRBV19; tentative D call: TRBD2 (5 bases). This CDR3 has 14 residues. Germline CDR1 reads LNHDA; CDR2 reads SQIVND (reference sequence). Trimming shortened V by 2 bases and J by 1 base, and 7 bases separated the two germline ends. The CDR3 DNA is TGTGCCAGTAGTATACTAGCCCGCACAGATACGCAGTATTTT. Encoded protein: CASSILARTDTQYF.

V is TRBV7-9 and J is TRBJ2-7, with D maybe TRBD1 (6 bases). This CDR3 is built from 14 residues. Germline V gene data show CDR1 as SEHNR and CDR2 as FQNEAQ (reference sequence). Deletions cut 3 bases from V and 4 bases from J, with 13 bases between. The CDR3 here is CASSFAGTPYEQYF. The CDR3 region has the DNA TGTGCCAGCAGCTTTGCCGGGACACCTTACGAGCAGTACTTC.

The rearrangement uses TRBV29-1 and TRBJ2-7, with TRBD2 matching over 11 bases. The CDR3 runs 17 residues. Per germline, CDR1 SQVTM and CDR2 ANQGSEA. Losses at the gene ends were 2 bases for V and 0 bases for J; bases not matched to a gene: 9. The CDR3 DNA is TGCAGCGTTGAAATTACTAGCGGGAGAATAGGCTCCTACGAGCAGTACTTC. Translation: CSVEITSGRIGSYEQYF.

The chain uses TRBV29-1 and TRBJ2-7; 7 bases fit TRBD2. This CDR3 contains 15 residues. Germline V gives CDR1 SQVTM, CDR2 ANQGSEA. The junction had 14 bases not matched to a gene; V was cut back by 4 bases and J by 5 bases. As DNA, the CDR3 is TGCAGCGTTGTGAGCCCAGGCGGGAGAGTCGACGAGCAGTACTTC. Translation: CSVVSPGGRVDEQYF.

This clone was observed a single time. The genes are TRBV7-9 and TRBJ1-5; tentatively, D is TRBD1 (6 bases). CDR3 length: 15 amino acids. Germline V gene sequence: CDR1 SEHNR, CDR2 FQNEAQ (reference sequence). Trimming removed 4 bases at V and 3 bases at J, with 13 bases between. The CDR3 bases are TGTGCCAGCAGCTACTCGACAGGAGACAATCAGCCCCAGCATTTT. It translates to CASSYSTGDNQPQHF.

The table lists this clone with a few counts. The chain carries TRBV10-2 and TRBJ2-7; D might be TRBD1 (5 bases). The CDR3 runs 13 residues. V was trimmed by 3 bases and J by 0 bases, leaving 6 bases between them. Germline CDR1 and CDR2: WSHSY and SAAADI. The DNA for the CDR3 is TGCGCCAGCAGTGACGACAGCTCCTACGAGCAGTACTTC. It is translated as CASSDDSSYEQYF.

This sequence joins TRBV4-1 and TRBJ1-2; TRBD1 might be the D (5 bases). This CDR3 spans 12 amino acids. The V gene's germline CDR1 is MGHRA and CDR2 YSYEKL. Between the trimmed V and J ends, which lost 1 base and 5 bases, there was a span of 5 bases. DNA of the CDR3: TGCGCCAGCAGCCAAGGGACATATGGCTACACCTTC. It encodes CASSQGTYGYTF.

This sequence joins TRBV19 and TRBJ1-1; TRBD1 matches 7 bases. This CDR3 is 12 amino acids long. J lost 3 bases, V lost 6 bases, and 1 base had no gene match. The germline gives CDR1 LNHDA, CDR2 SQIVND (reference sequence). The CDR3 bases are TGTGCCAGTAGGACAGGGTACACTGAAGCTTTCTTT. Its protein product is CASRTGYTEAFF.

The chain joins TRBV14 to TRBJ2-7; weak D call: TRBD1 (5 bases). V was shortened by 3 bases and J by 6 bases, with 9 bases between the two germline ends. The germline V gene encodes CDR1 SGHDN and CDR2 FVKESK. CDR3 size: 12 residues. DNA for the CDR3: TGTGCCAGCAGCCACACAGGCCTCGAGCAGTACTTC. Translated, it gives CASSHTGLEQYF.

V usage is TRBV7-9 and J usage is TRBJ1-1, with D possibly being TRBD1 (6 bases). The CDR3 length is 13 residues. From germline, CDR1 is SEHNR and CDR2 FQNEAQ (reference sequence). V was cut by 3 bases and J by 5 bases, with 10 bases left in between. CDR3 amino acids: CASSFRGWTEAFF. DNA of the CDR3: TGTGCCAGCAGCTTCAGGGGTTGGACTGAAGCTTTCTTT.

The chain carries TRBV5-5 and TRBJ2-1, with TRBD2 matching over 12 bases. Germline-derived CDR1 and CDR2 are SGHKS and YYEKEE (reference sequence). The CDR3 sequence is 16 residues long. Trimming at V came to 4 bases and at J to 4 bases, leaving 6 bases not matched to a gene. CDR3 nucleotides: TGTGCCAGCAGCACAAGACTAGCGGGAGAGTACAATGAGCAGTTCTTC. Translated: CASSTRLAGEYNEQFF.

The sample holds one count of this clone. The V and J genes are TRBV4-1 and TRBJ2-1; 7 nucleotides line up with TRBD2. This CDR3 contains 16 residues. V trimming: 2 bases; J trimming: 4 bases; junction bases outside the gene matches: 8. Germline V gene lookup returns CDR1 MGHRA and CDR2 YSYEKL. This CDR3 reads CASSQTGGPGYNEQFF. CDR3 nucleotides: TGCGCCAGCAGCCAAACGGGAGGACCGGGGTACAATGAGCAGTTCTTC.

The rearrangement uses TRBV5-1 and TRBJ2-2; 7 bases align to TRBD2. CDR1 and CDR2 from the germline V gene are SGHRS and YFSETQ. The CDR3 totals 15 residues. V was clipped by 3 bases and J by 0 bases; unmatched bases: 2. The CDR3 coding sequence is TGCGCCAGCAGCTCGGGGGGAACGAACACCGGGGAGCTGTTTTTT. This translates into CASSSGGTNTGELFF.

The chain carries TRBV7-9 and TRBJ2-5; D not resolved. This CDR3 region has 15 residues. Germline V gives CDR1 SEHNR, CDR2 FQNEAQ (reference sequence). Trimming left V 1 base short and J 7 bases short, with 16 bases between. The CDR3 reads CASSLVGTAVGTQYF. The CDR3 nucleotides are TGTGCCAGCAGCTTAGTAGGAACAGCAGTGGGGACCCAGTACTTC.

The rearrangement joins TRBV4-3 to TRBJ2-3, with TRBD2 identical over 8 bases. The V and J ends lost 4 bases and 4 bases, in that order; junction bases with no gene match: 7. Germline V gene sequence: CDR1 LGHNA, CDR2 YSLEER. This CDR3 is built from 15 residues. This chain's CDR3 is CASSLREVLPDTQYF. The CDR3, as DNA: TGCGCCAGCAGCCTGCGGGAGGTTCTCCCAGATACGCAGTATTTT.

The chain uses TRBV7-9 and TRBJ1-5; 10 bases are a match to TRBD1. Germline V gene data show CDR1 as SEHNR and CDR2 as FQNEAQ (reference sequence). The V segment lost 5 bases and the J segment 5 bases; nucleotides outside the gene matches: 6. CDR3 length: 15 residues. The CDR3 bases are TGTGCCAGCAGCCCCGGGACAGGGGATTATCAGCCCCAGCATTTT. This sequence encodes CASSPGTGDYQPQHF. Complete variable domain (other parts from reference TRBV7-9 and TRBJ1-5): DTGVSQNPRHKITKRGQNVTFRCDPISEHNRLYWYRQTLGQGPEFLTYFQNEAQLEKSRLLSDRFSAERPKGSFSTLEIQRTEQGDSAMYLCASSPGTGDYQPQHFGDGTRLSIL.